The TCR beta chain under discussion was sequenced for a study of blood T cell repertoires in COVID-19. The overall study: Sites across the United States, Italy and Spain contributed samples from acute and convalescent COVID-19. The analysed material was cDNA or gDNA that came from T cells, B-cell-depleted T cells, or PBMCs.

Authors' processing steps: It was from reference gene primer amplification that nucleated cell counts were estimated. Here immunoSEQ multiplex PCR was the method, and the copy in TCRdb shows in-frame clones only, minus some. V, J and clone size were drawn from that table, and D and trimming were deduced from the DNA. Of about 230,000 clones detected, approximately 80% appear once; the ten largest clones hold less than 8%. This CDR3 contains 14 residues. Looked up from germline, CDR1 is GTSNPN and CDR2 is SVGIG (reference sequence). The ends lost 3 bases at V and 7 bases at J; junction bases unmatched: 5.

V and J are TRBV30 and TRBJ2-7, with 14 bases fitting TRBD2. The specimen sequenced was peripheral blood. This sequence was found in a woman between 45 and 60 years old with acute or convalescent COVID-19. DNA for the CDR3: TGTGCCTGGAGCGCCGGGACTAGCGGGAGTGAGCAGTACTTC. This encodes CAWSAGTSGSEQYF.